Shown below are 26 T cell receptor beta chains from a single sample sequenced in a study of PD-1 blockade in classical Hodgkin lymphoma. Time point in this sample: newly diagnosed, previously untreated cHL patient sample. Magnetic negative selection was used to purify CD4+ T cells from PBMCs that had been thawed. TCRdb's copy holds only in-frame clones and misses some; the assay was immunoSEQ multiplex PCR. The table has roughly 23,000 clones, about 91% seen once. Sequences were obtained from CD4+ T cells from blood. The receptors originated from a human donor with classical Hodgkin lymphoma.

V and J are TRBV5-4 and TRBJ1-1; 7 bases match TRBD1. CDR1 and CDR2 from the germline V gene are SGHNT and YYREEE (reference sequence). This CDR3 region has 15 residues. The trim removed 4 bases at V and 0 bases at J, leaving 6 bases unmatched. The CDR3 reads CASSLGQSMNTEAFF. DNA for the CDR3: TGTGCCAGCAGCCTGGGACAGTCCATGAACACTGAAGCTTTCTTT.

The gene calls are TRBV11-3 and TRBJ1-2; no clear D gene. The CDR3 covers 16 residues. Trimming took off 1 base at V and 3 bases at J, with 15 bases between the two ends. Germline V CDR1 and CDR2: SGHNT, YENEEA. The CDR3: CASSLVGRAGDYGYTF. The CDR3 coding sequence is TGTGCCAGCAGCTTAGTCGGTAGAGCAGGTGACTATGGCTACACCTTC.

The V and J genes are TRBV9 and TRBJ1-1, with D hard to call. V was shortened by 2 bases and J by 1 base, with 9 bases between the two germline ends. The CDR3 runs to 14 residues. CDR1 and CDR2 (germline): SGDLS, YYNGEE. In DNA form, the CDR3 reads TGTGCCAGCAGCGTCAAGGCAGGGAACACTGAAGCTTTCTTT. Translation: CASSVKAGNTEAFF.

The CDR3: CAWSVGRDGYTF. DNA for the CDR3: TGTGCCTGGAGTGTGGGTAGGGATGGCTACACCTTC. This chain connects TRBV30 to TRBJ1-2; D ambiguous. Germline V lookup: CDR1 GTSNPN, CDR2 SVGIG (reference sequence). This CDR3 has 12 residues. The V gene lost 0 bases and the J gene lost 6 bases, with 8 bases spanning the gap.

The chain combines TRBV19 with TRBJ2-2; D uncertain. Trimming removed 10 bases from V and 4 bases from J, with 16 bases in between. The length of the CDR3 is 14 residues. Germline CDR1 is LNHDA and CDR2 is SQIVND (reference sequence). This CDR3 reads CATKSAASTGELFF. The CDR3 bases are TGTGCCACGAAAAGCGCGGCGAGCACCGGGGAGCTGTTTTTT.

J is TRBJ2-3 and V is TRBV5-1; D unresolved. V dropped 0 bases and J dropped 0 bases, with 8 bases sitting between them. This CDR3 has 15 amino acids. Germline V lookup: CDR1 SGHRS, CDR2 YFSETQ. This CDR3 reads CASSLGGGSTDTQYF. The CDR3 DNA sequence: TGCGCCAGCAGCTTGGGAGGTGGGAGCACAGATACGCAGTATTTT.

V usage is TRBV2 and J usage is TRBJ1-3, with a possible D match to TRBD1 (6 bases). Between the trimmed V and J ends, which lost 4 bases and 15 bases, there was a span of 22 bases. CDR3 length equals 14 residues. The V gene's germline CDR1 is SNHLY and CDR2 FYNNEI. For the CDR3, the DNA is TGTGCCAGCAGTGCGACAGGACTTCTCCCCCAGACATATTTT. It is translated as CASSATGLLPQTYF.

The chain is built from TRBV11-3 and TRBJ1-2; D is ambiguous. V was trimmed by 6 bases and J by 8 bases, leaving 13 bases between them. Germline lookup yields CDR1 SGHNT and CDR2 YENEEA. CDR3 size: 12 residues. The CDR3 loop reads CASSQATAGYTF. The CDR3 DNA reads TGTGCCAGCAGTCAGGCCACGGCCGGCTACACCTTC.

The genes are TRBV9 and TRBJ1-5, with 7 bases that match TRBD1. Germline CDR1 and CDR2: SGDLS and YYNGEE. V lost 3 bases, J lost 4 bases, and 4 bases stayed unmatched. The CDR3 is 14 residues long. CDR3 sequence reads: CASSATGRNQPQHF. The CDR3 nucleotides read TGTGCCAGCAGCGCGACAGGGCGTAATCAGCCCCAGCATTTT.

The rearrangement links TRBV18 to TRBJ1-1; the match to TRBD1 covers 9 bases. CDR1 is KGHSH and CDR2 is LQKENI in the germline V gene. This CDR3 contains 16 residues. The trim removed 6 bases at V and 1 base at J, leaving 9 bases unmatched. DNA of the CDR3: TGTGCCAGCTCGTTCCGACAGGGGGTGGGGAACACTGAAGCTTTCTTT. Protein product: CASSFRQGVGNTEAFF.

The genes are TRBV19 and TRBJ2-3; D ambiguous. The V gene lost 5 bases and the J gene lost 7 bases, with 7 bases spanning the gap. This CDR3 contains 11 residues. Germline V lookup: CDR1 LNHDA, CDR2 SQIVND (reference sequence). The CDR3 nucleotides are TGTGCCAGTAGTTCGGCCTATACGCAGTATTTT. It yields the protein CASSSAYTQYF.

The genes are TRBV29-1 and TRBJ2-2; TRBD1 aligns across 7 bases. The V and J ends lost 0 bases and 1 base, in that order; junction bases with no gene match: 5. The CDR3 runs to 16 residues. Germline loops: CDR1 SQVTM, CDR2 ANQGSEA. The CDR3 reads CSVEDPRTGNTGELFF. As DNA, the CDR3 is TGCAGCGTTGAAGATCCTCGGACAGGGAACACCGGGGAGCTGTTTTTT.

The rearrangement joins TRBV12-5 to TRBJ2-7, with no clear D. The CDR3 loop spans 14 amino acids. Germline CDR1 reads LGHNT; CDR2 reads FRNRAP. The V gene lost 7 bases and the J gene lost 3 bases, with 16 bases spanning the gap. In DNA, the CDR3 is TGTGCTAGTGCCTCCGACCCAGGAGTCTACGAGCAGTACTTC. Translated, it gives CASASDPGVYEQYF.

This chain links TRBV4-3 with TRBJ2-5; weak D call: TRBD2 (6 bases). The CDR3 consists of 13 residues. Germline V gene lookup returns CDR1 LGHNA and CDR2 YSLEER. Trimming took off 9 bases at V and 0 bases at J, with 11 bases between the two ends. The CDR3 region has the DNA TGCGCCAGTGCACGGACTAACCAAGAGACCCAGTACTTC. Encoded protein: CASARTNQETQYF.

The J gene is TRBJ1-2, the V gene TRBV19; D not certain. The CDR3 sequence is 17 residues long. Germline-derived CDR1 and CDR2 are LNHDA and SQIVND (reference sequence). The V end was cut by 4 bases, the J end by 5 bases, with 23 bases between. The CDR3, as DNA: TGTGCCAGTAGTAATAGAGGGTTAGGGCAGTTTCGGTATGGCTACACCTTC. Translating it yields CASSNRGLGQFRYGYTF.

The chain recombines TRBV6-5 with TRBJ1-5; D perhaps matches TRBD1 (6 bases). The CDR3 totals 14 residues. Germline CDR1 MNHEY, CDR2 SVGAGI. Trimming pared 5 bases from V and 2 bases from J, leaving 10 bases between. CDR3 coding DNA: TGTGCCAGCAGTCCTAGGACAGGCAATCAGCCCCAGCATTTT. It translates to CASSPRTGNQPQHF.

The rearrangement links TRBV28 to TRBJ1-1, with D hard to call. In germline, CDR1 is MDHEN, CDR2 SYDVKM. Trimming took off 7 bases at V and 4 bases at J, with 16 bases between the two ends. CDR3 length: 14 residues. CDR3 DNA sequence: TGTGCCAGCACCATCGCGGGGATAGGCACTGAAGCTTTCTTT. This sequence encodes CASTIAGIGTEAFF.

The V and J genes are TRBV7-3 and TRBJ2-7, with TRBD1 matching 8 bases. The CDR3 is made up of 15 amino acids. V was pared by 1 base and J by 7 bases, with 9 bases of the junction left unmatched. The germline gives CDR1 SGHTA, CDR2 FQGTGA. CDR3 amino acids: CASSLSSGQGEEQYF. In DNA form, the CDR3 reads TGTGCCAGCAGCTTAAGTTCCGGACAGGGCGAAGAGCAGTACTTC.

This clone was seen a few times. This chain links TRBV7-2 with TRBJ1-6; D may be TRBD1 (5 bases). The germline V gene encodes CDR1 SGHTA and CDR2 FQGNSA. V was cut by 5 bases and J by 8 bases, with 13 bases left in between. The CDR3 has 14 amino acids. In DNA, the CDR3 is TGTGCCAGCAGCCCCCGGGGGGGAGATTCACCCCTCCACTTT. Protein sequence: CASSPRGGDSPLHF. Complete variable domain (other parts from reference TRBV7-2 and TRBJ1-6): GAGVSQSPSNKVTEKGKDVELRCDPISGHTALYWYRQSLGQGLEFLIYFQGNSAPDKSGLPSDRFSAERTGGSVSTLTIQRTQQEDSAVYLCASSPRGGDSPLHFGNGTRLTVT.

The V call is TRBV6-6, the J call TRBJ1-2; D uncertain. The CDR3 has 14 residues. CDR1 MNHNY and CDR2 SVGAGI come from the germline V gene (reference sequence). Trimming removed 0 bases from V and 6 bases from J, with 11 bases in between. CDR3 in amino acids: CASSYSDTGHGYTF. The CDR3, as DNA: TGTGCCAGCAGTTACTCTGACACCGGCCATGGCTACACCTTC.

The J gene is TRBJ2-7, the V gene TRBV11-2; TRBD2 matches 9 bases. In germline, CDR1 is SGHAT, CDR2 FQNNGV. J gave up 4 bases and V 2 bases, and 3 bases lay outside the gene matches. This CDR3 contains 14 residues. The CDR3 coding sequence is TGTGCCAGCAGCTTAAGTAGCGGGAGTTACGAGCAGTACTTC. Protein product: CASSLSSGSYEQYF.

The chain has TRBV2 and TRBJ1-1; TRBD1 is a possible D gene (5 bases). CDR1 is SNHLY and CDR2 is FYNNEI in the germline V gene. Trimming took off 1 base at V and 5 bases at J, with 14 bases between the two ends. This CDR3 comprises 15 residues. In DNA form, the CDR3 reads TGTGCCAGCAGTGAAGTTGCAGGGAGGTGGACTGAAGCTTTCTTT. Its protein product is CASSEVAGRWTEAFF.

The DNA for the CDR3 is TGTGCCAGCAGCTTAGAGAATTTACTAGCGGGAGGGCCGCGTCCCAGCAATGAGCAGTTCTTC. Protein product: CASSLENLLAGGPRPSNEQFF. The chain combines TRBV7-6 with TRBJ2-1; 13 bases are shared with TRBD2. This CDR3 contains 21 residues. Germline V CDR1 and CDR2: SGHVS, FNYEAQ. V was pared by 1 base and J by 6 bases, with 18 bases of the junction left unmatched.

The chain has TRBV30 and TRBJ1-2, with D perhaps TRBD1 (5 bases). The V gene lost 4 bases and the J gene lost 3 bases, with 24 bases spanning the gap. Germline CDR1 reads GTSNPN; CDR2 reads SVGIG (reference sequence). The CDR3 is 17 amino acids. The CDR3 nucleotides read TGTGCCTGGATAGGAGGGGACCATCCGAGGAGAGACTATGGCTACACCTTC. Encoded protein: CAWIGGDHPRRDYGYTF. The variable domain in full, completed from reference TRBV30 and TRBJ1-2, reads SQTIHQWPATLVQPVGSPLSLECTVEGTSNPNLYWYRQAAGRGLQLLFYSVGIGQISSEVPQNLSASRPQDRQFILSSKKLLLSDSGFYLCAWIGGDHPRRDYGYTFGSGTRLTVV.

V usage is TRBV5-6 and J usage is TRBJ2-4; the D gene is possibly TRBD2 (5 bases). CDR1 is SGHDT and CDR2 is YYEEEE in the germline V gene. The CDR3 totals 13 residues. Trimming pared 7 bases from V and 5 bases from J, leaving 13 bases between. CDR3 DNA sequence: TGTGCCAGCCGACCCTGGGGAGAAAACATTCAGTACTTC. Translated: CASRPWGENIQYF.

V and J are TRBV5-8 and TRBJ1-3; D uncertain. Germline CDR1 reads SGHTS; CDR2 reads YDEGEE. This CDR3 region has 12 residues. V dropped 2 bases and J dropped 4 bases, with 4 bases sitting between them. The CDR3 region has the DNA TGTGCCAGCAGCTTCCAGGGAAACACCATATATTTT. Residues: CASSFQGNTIYF.